This TCR beta chain was identified in a study of blood T cell repertoires in COVID-19. Study at large: Sites in the United States, Italy and Spain provided acute and convalescent COVID-19 samples. The analysed material was cDNA or gDNA that came from T cells, B-cell-depleted T cells, or PBMCs.

Germline lookup yields CDR1 LNHDA and CDR2 SQIVND (reference sequence). The CDR3 contains 13 residues. Trimming removed 3 bases from V and 0 bases from J, with 3 bases in between. Authors' analysis steps: Reference gene primer amplification gave estimated nucleated cell counts. Profiled with immunoSEQ multiplex PCR; TCRdb holds only in-frame clones, not every one. That table furnishes V, J and clone size, whereas the DNA furnished D and trimming. The sample holds under 250,000 clones; approximately 90% are singletons and the top ten take roughly 0.7%. V gene TRBV19 combines with J gene TRBJ1-3, with unresolved D. This clonotype originated in a man aged 35-49 years with acute or convalescent COVID-19. Sequenced: peripheral blood. The CDR3: CASSILSGNTIYF. CDR3 DNA sequence: TGTGCCAGTAGTATCCTCTCTGGAAACACCATATATTTT.